Below, 13 T cell receptor beta chains from the same sample are listed, as sequenced in a study of cytomegalovirus exposure and HLA in healthy donors. Clones were read by immunoSEQ multiplex PCR, and TCRdb kept only the in-frame ones, dropping some. The table lists roughly 50,000 clones, roughly nine tenths of them singletons. Sequenced material: PBMCs. The receptors stem from a man younger than 35 in good health and CMV-seronegative.

The J gene is TRBJ2-7, the V gene TRBV6-6, with TRBD1 identical over 9 bases. Losses at the gene ends were 2 bases for V and 3 bases for J; bases not matched to a gene: 5. The germline V gene encodes CDR1 MNHNY and CDR2 SVGAGI (reference sequence). This CDR3 spans 15 amino acids. For the CDR3, the DNA is TGTGCCAGCAGTTACGACGGGACAGGGAGCTACGAGCAGTACTTC. As protein: CASSYDGTGSYEQYF.

This chain links TRBV4-3 with TRBJ1-3, with 7 nucleotides matching TRBD1. Germline V gene lookup returns CDR1 LGHNA and CDR2 YSLEER. This CDR3 region has 16 residues. Trimming removed 4 bases from V and 4 bases from J; junction bases left unmatched: 10. DNA of the CDR3: TGCGCCAGCAGCCCGACGTACAGGGGATCCGGAAACACCATATATTTT. Encoded protein: CASSPTYRGSGNTIYF.

The chain combines TRBV2 with TRBJ2-1; 10 nucleotides align to TRBD1. Germline loops: CDR1 SNHLY, CDR2 FYNNEI. The CDR3 contains 16 residues. After removal of 2 bases from V and 4 bases from J, the junction contained 5 bases not matched to a gene. The CDR3 coding sequence is TGTGCCAGCAGTGAACCGGGACAGGGGTTATACAATGAGCAGTTCTTC. As protein: CASSEPGQGLYNEQFF.

V is TRBV27 and J is TRBJ2-5; 8 bases are shared with TRBD1. The ends lost 5 bases at V and 5 bases at J; junction bases unmatched: 7. Germline V gene sequence: CDR1 MNHEY, CDR2 SMNVEV (reference sequence). CDR3 length: 14 residues. As DNA, the CDR3 is TGTGCCAGCAGTCCCCCAGGGGGCTCGGAGACCCAGTACTTC. It specifies CASSPPGGSETQYF.

The chain is built from TRBV6-1 and TRBJ2-7; 8 bases fit TRBD1. This CDR3 region has 14 residues. The V segment lost 5 bases and the J segment 4 bases; nucleotides outside the gene matches: 7. Germline CDR1 reads MNHNS; CDR2 reads SASEGT. The CDR3 loop reads CASSRDRSGYEQYF. Here the CDR3 DNA reads TGTGCCAGCAGTAGGGACAGGTCGGGGTACGAGCAGTACTTC.

The chain uses TRBV19 and TRBJ1-5, with 7 bases aligning to TRBD1. Germline CDR1 and CDR2: LNHDA and SQIVND (reference sequence). The CDR3 consists of 15 residues. Trimming took 6 bases from V and 4 from J; bases not matched to a gene: 9. The CDR3 here is CASSSSGTANQPQHF. Here the CDR3 DNA reads TGTGCCAGTAGCTCGTCCGGGACAGCGAATCAGCCCCAGCATTTT.

The chain recombines TRBV18 with TRBJ2-2; 11 nucleotides line up with TRBD2. V gave up 4 bases and J gave up 7 bases; unmatched junction bases: 8. From germline, CDR1 is KGHSH and CDR2 LQKENI. This CDR3 comprises 16 residues. DNA of the CDR3: TGTGCCAGCTCACTATCGACTAGCGGGAATTTCGGGGAGCTGTTTTTT. This gives the protein CASSLSTSGNFGELFF.

The rearrangement joins TRBV28 to TRBJ2-7; 7 bases are a match to TRBD1. J lost 8 bases, V lost 4 bases, and 17 bases had no gene match. Looked up from germline, CDR1 is MDHEN and CDR2 is SYDVKM. This CDR3 is built from 16 residues. This chain's CDR3 is CASSSPPRDSSNQQYF. In nucleotides, the CDR3 is TGTGCCAGCAGTTCTCCCCCCCGGGACAGCTCTAATCAGCAGTACTTC.

This clone appeared once. The CDR3 coding sequence is TGTGCCAGCAGTTGGGCAGGGAGGGACTACGAGCAGTACTTC. Encoded protein: CASSWAGRDYEQYF. The chain has TRBV27 and TRBJ2-7, with 7 nucleotides matching TRBD2. This CDR3 region has 14 residues. With 4 bases clipped from V and 3 bases from J, the junction kept 6 bases outside the gene matches. Per germline, CDR1 MNHEY and CDR2 SMNVEV (reference sequence).

The rearrangement links TRBV6-5 to TRBJ1-5, with 9 bases identical to TRBD1. The CDR3 extends over 14 amino acids. With V trimmed by 6 bases and J by 4 bases, 4 bases remained unmatched. Germline assignment: CDR1 MNHEY and CDR2 SVGAGI. This chain's CDR3 is CASRKGQGNQPQHF. CDR3 DNA: TGTGCCAGCAGGAAGGGACAGGGAAATCAGCCCCAGCATTTT.

The DNA of the CDR3 is TGTGCCAGCAGCGCCCGGGACAGGGTGTACAATGAGCAGTTCTTC. This sequence encodes CASSARDRVYNEQFF. This rearrangement joins TRBV28 to TRBJ2-1, with 9 bases matching TRBD1. This CDR3 is 15 amino acids long. CDR1 and CDR2 (germline): MDHEN, SYDVKM. After removal of 6 bases from V and 4 bases from J, the junction contained 7 bases not matched to a gene.

The chain has TRBV11-3 and TRBJ2-2; TRBD1 might be the D (6 bases). V was trimmed by 3 bases and J by 3 bases, leaving 11 bases between them. Germline CDR1 SGHNT, CDR2 YENEEA. The CDR3 loop spans 15 amino acids. The CDR3 bases are TGTGCCAGCAGCTTTGGCAGGGGCGACACCGGGGAGCTGTTTTTT. Its protein product is CASSFGRGDTGELFF.

The chain combines TRBV9 with TRBJ2-1; 12 nucleotides align to TRBD2. This CDR3 has 17 residues. V trimming: 4 bases; J trimming: 4 bases; junction bases outside the gene matches: 9. The V gene's germline CDR1 is SGDLS and CDR2 YYNGEE. DNA for the CDR3: TGTGCCAGCAGCTCCGCCATCGGGACTAGCGGGTACAATGAGCAGTTCTTC. The encoded protein is CASSSAIGTSGYNEQFF. Combining the CDR3 with reference TRBV9 and TRBJ2-1 gives the whole variable domain DSGVTQTPKHLITATGQRVTLRCSPRSGDLSVYWYQQSLDQGLQFLIQYYNGEERAKGNILERFSAQQFPDLHSELNLSSLELGDSALYFCASSSAIGTSGYNEQFFGPGTRLTVL.